This is a list of T cell receptor beta chains from one sample in a study of T cells in Graves' hyperthyroidism and ophthalmopathy. MiXCR was run by TCRdb on the multiplex PCR reads, yielding one entry per CDR3 protein. Here the sample spans over 350,000 distinct CDR3 sequences, around 15% being singletons. Sequencing was done on a sample of blood. All receptors come from a man younger than 35 with Graves' ophthalmopathy. Each CDR3 is given with its conserved first and last residue. Each record gives: clone size, V gene, D gene, J gene, CDR3 protein, CDR3 DNA. A D gene is named only where the DNA matches it firmly. Expanded clones get a size class; other rows say once, few or many, or leave the size out.

abundance: many
v_gene: TRBV6-1
d_gene: .
j_gene: TRBJ2-5
CDR3aa: CASSNPRETQYF
CDR3nt: TGTGCCAGCAGTAACCCCCGGGAGACCCAGTACTTC

abundance: many
v_gene: TRBV13
d_gene: .
j_gene: TRBJ2-7
CDR3aa: CASSSRDGAYEQYF
CDR3nt: TGTGCCAGCAGCTCCCGGGACGGAGCCTACGAGCAGTACTTC

abundance: many
v_gene: TRBV2
d_gene: TRBD1
j_gene: TRBJ2-7
CDR3aa: CASSPGGEYEQYF
CDR3nt: TGTGCCAGCAGTCCAGGGGGCGAGTACGAGCAGTACTTC

abundance: many
v_gene: TRBV20-1
d_gene: .
j_gene: TRBJ2-2
CDR3aa: CSAAEPPGELFF
CDR3nt: TGCAGTGCTGCCGAACCCCCCGGGGAGCTGTTTTTT

abundance: .
v_gene: TRBV13
d_gene: TRBD1
j_gene: TRBJ1-1
CDR3aa: CASSLGTGNTEALF
CDR3nt: TGTGCCAGCAGCTTGGGGACAGGGAACACTGAAGCTCTCTTT

abundance: few
v_gene: TRBV6-1
d_gene: TRBD1
j_gene: TRBJ2-7
CDR3aa: CASRIRDRGSYEQYF
CDR3nt: TGTGCCAGCAGGATCCGGGACAGGGGCTCCTACGAGCAGTACTTC

abundance: few
v_gene: TRBV29-1
d_gene: .
j_gene: TRBJ2-3
CDR3aa: CSVGRSTDTQYF
CDR3nt: TGCAGCGTTGGACGGAGCACAGATACGCAGTATTTT

abundance: .
v_gene: TRBV10-1
d_gene: TRBD1
j_gene: TRBJ1-2
CDR3aa: CASSPGQGLGYTF
CDR3nt: TGCGCCAGCAGTCCGGGACAGGGGCTTGGCTACACCTTC

abundance: many
v_gene: TRBV6-5
d_gene: TRBD1
j_gene: TRBJ2-7
CDR3aa: CASSYSSRGTPYEQYF
CDR3nt: TGTGCCAGCAGTTACTCAAGCAGGGGGACCCCCTACGAGCAGTACTTC

abundance: many
v_gene: TRBV7-9
d_gene: .
j_gene: TRBJ2-1
CDR3aa: CASSLTAWDNFDEQFF
CDR3nt: TGTGCCAGCAGCCTAACGGCCTGGGATAATTTCGATGAGCAGTTCTTC

abundance: .
v_gene: TRBV28
d_gene: TRBD2
j_gene: TRBJ2-1
CDR3aa: CASKTSGGHNEQFF
CDR3nt: TGTGCCAGCAAGACTAGCGGGGGGCACAATGAGCAGTTCTTC

abundance: .
v_gene: TRBV4-1
d_gene: .
j_gene: TRBJ2-1
CDR3aa: CASSQPVFEGDEQFF
CDR3nt: TGCGCCAGCAGCCAACCGGTTTTCGAGGGCGATGAGCAGTTCTTC

abundance: many
v_gene: TRBV24-1
d_gene: .
j_gene: TRBJ2-1
CDR3aa: CATSPLGNEQFF
CDR3nt: TGTGCCACCAGTCCCCTGGGCAATGAGCAGTTCTTC

abundance: few
v_gene: TRBV6-1
d_gene: TRBD1
j_gene: TRBJ2-5
CDR3aa: CASSIQDRDQETQYF
CDR3nt: TGTGCCAGCAGTATTCAAGACAGGGACCAAGAGACCCAGTACTTC

abundance: few
v_gene: TRBV29-1
d_gene: .
j_gene: TRBJ1-1
CDR3aa: CSVAGGAHTEAFF
CDR3nt: TGCAGCGTTGCCGGGGGGGCGCACACTGAAGCTTTCTTT

abundance: many
v_gene: TRBV30
d_gene: .
j_gene: TRBJ1-1
CDR3aa: CAWTETLNTEAFF
CDR3nt: TGTGCCTGGACCGAGACACTGAACACTGAAGCTTTCTTT

abundance: .
v_gene: TRBV6-1
d_gene: .
j_gene: TRBJ1-1
CDR3aa: CASSPDTGASEAFF
CDR3nt: TGTGCCAGCAGTCCCGACACCGGGGCAAGTGAAGCTTTCTTT

abundance: few
v_gene: TRBV19
d_gene: .
j_gene: TRBJ1-3
CDR3aa: CASSYTGSWNTIYF
CDR3nt: TGTGCCAGTAGTTATACCGGCAGCTGGAACACCATATATTTT

abundance: many
v_gene: TRBV9
d_gene: .
j_gene: TRBJ2-7
CDR3aa: CASSVSREIIYEQYF
CDR3nt: TGTGCCAGCAGCGTATCGCGGGAAATCATCTACGAGCAGTACTTC

abundance: few
v_gene: TRBV29-1
d_gene: .
j_gene: TRBJ1-4
CDR3aa: CSAVGGAEKLFF
CDR3nt: TGCAGCGCCGTCGGCGGGGCCGAAAAACTGTTTTTT

abundance: many
v_gene: TRBV7-2
d_gene: .
j_gene: TRBJ2-1
CDR3aa: CASQDPTSSYNEQFF
CDR3nt: TGTGCCAGCCAAGACCCGACGAGCTCCTACAATGAGCAGTTCTTC

abundance: .
v_gene: TRBV4-2
d_gene: .
j_gene: TRBJ1-2
CDR3aa: CASSQEHGDYGYTF
CDR3nt: TGTGCCAGCAGCCAAGAACACGGAGACTATGGCTACACCTTC

abundance: .
v_gene: TRBV12-3/TRBV12-4
d_gene: .
j_gene: TRBJ2-2
CDR3aa: CASRSPWATGELFF
CDR3nt: TGTGCCAGCAGGTCGCCCTGGGCCACCGGGGAGCTGTTTTTT

abundance: few
v_gene: TRBV5-1
d_gene: .
j_gene: TRBJ2-5
CDR3aa: CASSLGGASDQETQYF
CDR3nt: TGCGCCAGCAGCTTGGGAGGGGCTTCGGACCAAGAGACCCAGTACTTC

abundance: many
v_gene: TRBV20-1
d_gene: .
j_gene: TRBJ1-4
CDR3aa: CSARGAYRERGEKLFF
CDR3nt: TGCAGTGCTAGGGGGGCATACAGGGAACGGGGTGAAAAACTGTTTTTT

abundance: few
v_gene: TRBV20-1
d_gene: TRBD1
j_gene: TRBJ2-5
CDR3aa: CSVPGQGQETQYF
CDR3nt: TGCAGTGTACCGGGACAGGGGCAAGAGACCCAGTACTTC

abundance: many
v_gene: TRBV7-2
d_gene: TRBD2
j_gene: TRBJ2-3
CDR3aa: CASSSLAGGTPDTQYF
CDR3nt: TGTGCCAGCAGCTCGCTAGCGGGGGGCACCCCAGATACGCAGTATTTT

abundance: .
v_gene: TRBV29-1
d_gene: TRBD1
j_gene: TRBJ1-1
CDR3aa: CSAGTGEAFF
CDR3nt: TGCAGCGCCGGGACAGGGGAAGCTTTCTTT

abundance: .
v_gene: TRBV4-2
d_gene: .
j_gene: TRBJ2-1
CDR3aa: CASSQDRSDTSSYNEQFF
CDR3nt: TGTGCCAGCAGCCAAGATCGATCGGACACAAGCTCCTACAATGAGCAGTTCTTC

abundance: .
v_gene: TRBV2
d_gene: .
j_gene: TRBJ2-6
CDR3aa: CASSTGYGANVLTF
CDR3nt: TGTGCCAGCAGCACAGGGTATGGGGCCAACGTCCTGACTTTC

abundance: many
v_gene: TRBV7-3
d_gene: TRBD1
j_gene: TRBJ2-7
CDR3aa: CASRKTPGQGAYEQYF
CDR3nt: TGTGCCAGCAGGAAAACTCCGGGACAGGGGGCCTACGAGCAGTACTTC

abundance: few
v_gene: TRBV6-4
d_gene: .
j_gene: TRBJ2-3
CDR3aa: CASSEVANADTQYF
CDR3nt: TGTGCCAGCAGTGAGGTAGCCAACGCGGATACGCAGTATTTT

abundance: many
v_gene: TRBV12-3/TRBV12-4
d_gene: .
j_gene: TRBJ2-3
CDR3aa: CASSRRTDGSDTQYF
CDR3nt: TGTGCCAGCAGCCGTCGGACCGACGGGTCAGATACGCAGTATTTT

abundance: .
v_gene: TRBV9
d_gene: .
j_gene: TRBJ2-7
CDR3aa: CASSVRGAPQGEQYF
CDR3nt: TGTGCCAGCAGCGTACGTGGAGCCCCTCAAGGCGAGCAGTACTTC

abundance: few
v_gene: TRBV29-1
d_gene: .
j_gene: TRBJ1-2
CDR3aa: CSVDRQGPNYGYTF
CDR3nt: TGCAGCGTTGACAGGCAGGGCCCTAACTATGGCTACACCTTC

abundance: many
v_gene: TRBV5-1
d_gene: .
j_gene: TRBJ1-1
CDR3aa: CASSRDGATLNTEAFF
CDR3nt: TGCGCCAGCAGCCGAGACGGGGCGACCCTGAACACTGAAGCTTTCTTT

abundance: once
v_gene: TRBV5-1
d_gene: TRBD2
j_gene: TRBJ2-1
CDR3aa: CATRLAGGSINEQFF
CDR3nt: TGCGCCACCAGACTAGCGGGAGGATCTATCAATGAGCAGTTCTTC

abundance: many
v_gene: TRBV20-1
d_gene: .
j_gene: TRBJ1-3
CDR3aa: CSALRIDSVGNTIYF
CDR3nt: TGCAGTGCCCTCCGGATCGACTCCGTTGGAAACACCATATATTTT

abundance: few
v_gene: TRBV7-9
d_gene: .
j_gene: TRBJ1-4
CDR3aa: CASSPRQEGDEKLFF
CDR3nt: TGTGCCAGCAGCCCGCGACAGGAGGGGGATGAAAAACTGTTTTTT

abundance: .
v_gene: TRBV2
d_gene: .
j_gene: TRBJ2-2
CDR3aa: CASSGQTPTGELFF
CDR3nt: TGTGCCAGCAGTGGGCAAACCCCGACCGGGGAGCTGTTTTTT

abundance: few
v_gene: TRBV30
d_gene: TRBD2
j_gene: TRBJ2-5
CDR3aa: CACRTSGTGYLETQYF
CDR3nt: TGTGCCTGCAGGACTAGCGGGACGGGGTATCTGGAGACCCAGTACTTC

abundance: few
v_gene: TRBV7-2
d_gene: .
j_gene: TRBJ2-4
CDR3aa: CASSPPVTKNIQYF
CDR3nt: TGTGCCAGCAGCCCCCCGGTAACCAAAAACATTCAGTACTTC

abundance: few
v_gene: TRBV6-2/TRBV6-3
d_gene: TRBD1
j_gene: TRBJ2-1
CDR3aa: CVSSYGTGTNEFDEQFF
CDR3nt: TGTGTCAGCAGTTACGGGACAGGGACAAACGAATTCGATGAGCAGTTCTTC

abundance: few
v_gene: TRBV9
d_gene: .
j_gene: TRBJ2-3
CDR3aa: CASAGGSSTDTQYF
CDR3nt: TGTGCCAGCGCCGGGGGTTCTAGCACAGATACGCAGTATTTT

abundance: .
v_gene: TRBV6-5
d_gene: .
j_gene: TRBJ2-7
CDR3aa: CASSYRDSSCEQYF
CDR3nt: TGTGCCAGCAGTTACCGGGACTCCTCCTGCGAGCAGTACTTC

abundance: many
v_gene: TRBV13
d_gene: .
j_gene: TRBJ2-7
CDR3aa: CASSFGSMPIEQYF
CDR3nt: TGTGCCAGCAGCTTTGGCTCTATGCCGATCGAGCAGTACTTC

abundance: many
v_gene: TRBV2
d_gene: .
j_gene: TRBJ1-2
CDR3aa: CASKLTQGVGYTF
CDR3nt: TGTGCCAGCAAGTTAACACAGGGTGTAGGCTACACCTTC

abundance: once
v_gene: TRBV2
d_gene: TRBD1
j_gene: TRBJ1-6
CDR3aa: CASSGAGGVYSPLHF
CDR3nt: TGTGCCAGCAGTGGGGCAGGGGGCGTATATTCACCCCTCCACTTT

abundance: .
v_gene: TRBV14
d_gene: TRBD2
j_gene: TRBJ2-1
CDR3aa: CASSHFPGLAGHNEQFF
CDR3nt: TGTGCCAGCAGCCACTTTCCGGGACTAGCGGGGCACAATGAGCAGTTCTTC

abundance: many
v_gene: TRBV6-6
d_gene: .
j_gene: TRBJ2-5
CDR3aa: CASSYEAGPLQETQYF
CDR3nt: TGTGCCAGCAGTTACGAGGCCGGACCTCTGCAAGAGACCCAGTACTTC

abundance: many
v_gene: TRBV6-5
d_gene: .
j_gene: TRBJ1-2
CDR3aa: CASSYLGGYTSNYGYTF
CDR3nt: TGTGCCAGCAGTTACTTGGGGGGCTACACCTCTAACTATGGCTACACCTTC

abundance: many
v_gene: TRBV6-1
d_gene: .
j_gene: TRBJ2-5
CDR3aa: CASSEFWTHQETQYF
CDR3nt: TGTGCCAGCAGTGAATTTTGGACGCACCAAGAGACCCAGTACTTC

abundance: few
v_gene: TRBV6-2/TRBV6-3
d_gene: .
j_gene: TRBJ1-5
CDR3aa: CASRKTGRYQPQHF
CDR3nt: TGTGCCAGCAGAAAGACAGGACGGTATCAGCCCCAGCATTTT

abundance: many
v_gene: TRBV20-1
d_gene: TRBD1
j_gene: TRBJ1-6
CDR3aa: CSARGGQGSSYNSPLHF
CDR3nt: TGCAGTGCTAGAGGTGGACAGGGAAGTTCCTATAATTCACCCCTCCACTTT

abundance: many
v_gene: TRBV20-1
d_gene: TRBD2
j_gene: TRBJ2-1
CDR3aa: CSARNPLAGVGNEQFF
CDR3nt: TGCAGTGCTAGGAACCCCCTAGCGGGGGTAGGCAATGAGCAGTTCTTC

abundance: many
v_gene: TRBV5-1
d_gene: .
j_gene: TRBJ2-7
CDR3aa: CASSLGGTNYEQYF
CDR3nt: TGCGCCAGCAGCTTGGGGGGGACCAACTACGAGCAGTACTTC

abundance: few
v_gene: TRBV5-1
d_gene: TRBD2
j_gene: TRBJ2-5
CDR3aa: CASSGSASGGETQYF
CDR3nt: TGCGCCAGCAGCGGGTCGGCTAGCGGGGGAGAGACCCAGTACTTC